Listed here are 18 T cell receptor beta chains from one sample, sequenced in a study of T cells in Graves' hyperthyroidism and ophthalmopathy. RNA transcripts served as the template for amplifying TCR beta CDR3 regions. RT-PCR in the first round (using the HTBI primer set) targeted the TCR CDR3. TCRdb processed the multiplex PCR reads anew with MiXCR; each CDR3 protein has one entry. The table has 600,000 to 700,000 distinct CDR3 sequences, roughly 14% seen once; the top ten hold around 4.5%. The sequencing input was blood. These receptor sequences come from a woman aged 35 to 49 with Graves' ophthalmopathy.

The gene calls are TRBV6-1 and TRBJ1-2; 7 bases align to TRBD1. The CDR3 loop spans 13 amino acids. V was pared by 6 bases and J by 6 bases, with 7 bases of the junction left unmatched. The germline V gene has CDR1 MNHNS and CDR2 SASEGT. CDR3 bases: TGTGCCAGCAGATCGGACAGGTTTAATGGCTACACCTTC. It yields the protein CASRSDRFNGYTF.

V is TRBV4-3 and J is TRBJ2-5, with a possible D match to TRBD2 (6 bases). The germline V gene has CDR1 LGHNA and CDR2 YSLEER. The CDR3 sequence is 15 residues long. Trimming removed 0 bases from V and 3 bases from J, with 11 bases in between. The CDR3 nucleotides are TGCGCCAGCAGCCAAGAAAATAGCGGAAAAGAGACCCAGTACTTC. This encodes CASSQENSGKETQYF.

The V call is TRBV12-3 or TRBV12-4, the J call TRBJ2-7; 15 nucleotides align to TRBD2. V was pared by 5 bases and J by 0 bases, with 5 bases of the junction left unmatched. This CDR3 region has 17 residues. This chain's CDR3 is CASSHGLAGGPSYEQYF. CDR3 sequence (DNA): TGTGCCAGCAGTCACGGACTAGCGGGAGGGCCCTCCTACGAGCAGTACTTC.

This clonotype was counted ten times or more. The chain uses TRBV19 and TRBJ1-2; D is unresolved. Looked up from germline, CDR1 is LNHDA and CDR2 is SQIVND (reference sequence). V dropped 7 bases and J dropped 3 bases, with 24 bases sitting between them. The CDR3 loop spans 17 amino acids. CDR3 in amino acids: CASTPSPGFGYDYGYTF. CDR3 coding DNA: TGTGCCAGTACCCCATCACCGGGTTTCGGCTATGACTATGGCTACACCTTC.

This clonotype was observed at least ten times. The rearrangement uses TRBV11-2 and TRBJ1-1; no reliable D call. With 1 base removed from V and 1 base from J, the gap between germline ends came to 10 bases. The CDR3 runs 15 residues. Germline V lookup: CDR1 SGHAT, CDR2 FQNNGV. CDR3 in DNA: TGTGCCAGCAGCTTAGTTACGGGTAAGAACACTGAAGCTTTCTTT. Its translation: CASSLVTGKNTEAFF. Looking up the rest from reference TRBV11-2 and TRBJ1-1 gives the full variable domain: EAGVAQSPRYKIIEKRQSVAFWCNPISGHATLYWYQQILGQGPKLLIQFQNNGVVDDSQLPKDRFSAERLKGVDSTLKIQPAKLEDSAVYLCASSLVTGKNTEAFFGQGTRLTVV.

CDR3: CASTTRRGRRETQYF. In nucleotides, the CDR3 is TGTGCCAGCACCACCAGGAGGGGTCGGCGGGAGACCCAGTACTTC. V and J are TRBV28 and TRBJ2-5; D perhaps matches TRBD2 (6 bases). Trimming stripped 7 bases from V and 5 bases from J, with 20 bases between. The V gene's germline CDR1 is MDHEN and CDR2 SYDVKM. The length of the CDR3 is 15 residues.

This chain links TRBV6-1 with TRBJ2-7; 7 positions match TRBD1. Trimming took 6 bases from V and 5 from J; bases not matched to a gene: 10. The CDR3 has 14 residues. The V gene's germline CDR1 is MNHNS and CDR2 SASEGT. The CDR3 loop reads CASREQGSPNEQYF. CDR3 nucleotides: TGTGCCAGCAGAGAACAGGGGAGCCCCAACGAGCAGTACTTC.

This clonotype appeared many times. V gene TRBV28 combines with J gene TRBJ2-7, with D perhaps TRBD2 (6 bases). The CDR3 contains 15 residues. Per germline, CDR1 MDHEN and CDR2 SYDVKM. Trimming removed 2 bases at V and 3 bases at J, with 14 bases between. The CDR3 is CASSLGRGPNYEQYF. The DNA of the CDR3 is TGTGCCAGCAGTTTAGGGCGGGGACCCAACTACGAGCAGTACTTC.

The table lists this clonotype with many counts. CDR3 residues: CASGGRAVQETQYF. The CDR3 DNA sequence: TGTGCCAGCGGCGGCAGAGCGGTCCAAGAGACCCAGTACTTC. This chain links TRBV2 with TRBJ2-5, with D tentatively TRBD2 (5 bases). The germline V and J ends were trimmed by 8 bases and 1 base, with 14 bases remaining between them. This CDR3 region has 14 residues. Germline-derived CDR1 and CDR2 are SNHLY and FYNNEI.

This clonotype was seen ten or more times. V gene TRBV20-1 combines with J gene TRBJ2-5; 7 bases are shared with TRBD2. Germline-derived CDR1 and CDR2 are DFQATT and SNEGSKA (reference sequence). The junction had 9 bases not matched to a gene; V was cut back by 6 bases and J by 5 bases. The CDR3 runs to 13 residues. This chain's CDR3 is CSAPRWEGETQYF. CDR3 DNA sequence: TGCAGTGCCCCTCGATGGGAGGGGGAGACCCAGTACTTC.

This clonotype was counted ten times or more. The chain couples TRBV12-3 or TRBV12-4 to TRBJ1-1; D is unclear. The CDR3 has 13 amino acids. The V end was cut by 1 base, the J end by 4 bases, with 7 bases between. The CDR3, as DNA: TGTGCCAGCAGTTTAGAGGTAGGCACTGAAGCTTTCTTT. Translated, it gives CASSLEVGTEAFF.

This clonotype was counted many times. The rearrangement joins TRBV29-1 to TRBJ1-1, with no clear D. There are 12 residues in the CDR3. CDR1 and CDR2 (germline): SQVTM, ANQGSEA. V gave up 2 bases and J gave up 7 bases, with 11 bases separating them. The CDR3 loop reads CSVELGGFEAFF. CDR3 nucleotides: TGCAGCGTTGAATTGGGTGGCTTTGAAGCTTTCTTT.

In this sample, this clonotype turned up many times. The genes are TRBV18 and TRBJ2-2, with a possible D match to TRBD2 (6 bases). Per the germline V gene, CDR1 is KGHSH and CDR2 is LQKENI. The V gene lost 4 bases and the J gene lost 0 bases, with 12 bases spanning the gap. This CDR3 has 16 residues. DNA for the CDR3: TGTGCCAGCTCACTCCGTAGCGGCCCGAACACCGGGGAGCTGTTTTTT. This sequence encodes CASSLRSGPNTGELFF.

Many counts were recorded for this clonotype. The chain uses TRBV18 and TRBJ1-2; TRBD1 might be the D (5 bases). The CDR3 loop spans 13 amino acids. CDR1 and CDR2 (germline): KGHSH, LQKENI. Trimming left V 8 bases short and J 4 bases short, with 14 bases between. CDR3 nucleotides: TGTGCCAGCAGCCCTCGACAGCTCTATGGCTACACCTTC. It translates to CASSPRQLYGYTF.

As DNA, the CDR3 is TGCAGTGCTAGAGGACAGGAACCTGGAAACACCATATATTTT. Translation: CSARGQEPGNTIYF. This chain connects TRBV20-1 to TRBJ1-3; weak D call: TRBD1 (6 bases). This CDR3 contains 14 residues. V lost 1 base and J lost 2, with 9 bases in between. Germline assignment: CDR1 DFQATT and CDR2 SNEGSKA (reference sequence).

Many counts were recorded for this clonotype. V gene TRBV7-2 combines with J gene TRBJ2-5; TRBD2 matches 13 bases. Germline-derived CDR1 and CDR2 are SGHTA and FQGNSA. The junction had 3 bases not matched to a gene; V was cut back by 6 bases and J by 2 bases. This CDR3 has 15 amino acids. CDR3 in amino acids: CASSPGLAGQETQYF. CDR3 sequence (DNA): TGTGCCAGCAGTCCGGGACTAGCGGGGCAAGAGACCCAGTACTTC.

This clonotype was counted many times. The chain carries TRBV19 and TRBJ1-5; unclear D gene. V lost 3 bases and J 5 bases, leaving 11 bases between the germline ends. The CDR3 sequence is 14 residues long. CDR1 is LNHDA and CDR2 is SQIVND in the germline V gene (reference sequence). The CDR3 region is CASSMPQKDQPQHF. The CDR3 DNA sequence: TGTGCCAGTAGTATGCCCCAGAAGGATCAGCCCCAGCATTTT.

A word on this clonotype: At one of its ends the junction is not consistent with the germline gene, which may arise from a read error. The chain couples TRBV29-1 to TRBJ1-1, with no clear D. There are 12 residues in the CDR3. From germline, CDR1 is SQVTM and CDR2 ANQGSEA. CDR3 sequence reads: CSVLTENPEAFF. CDR3 bases: TGCAGCGTCCTCACCGAGAACCCTGAAGCTTTCTTT.